This TCR beta chain was recovered during a study of beta chain features in type 1 diabetes listed by TCRdb under 2018. In terms of the full investigation: Patients and healthy donors did not differ in mean age, gender distribution, total cell number or subset yield. A total of 107,917,701 sorted cells were examined across all samples, and RNA yield correlated strongly with the number of cells per subset. In the study, TCRB repertoires of sorted circulating CD4+ T cell subsets from recently diagnosed type 1 diabetes patients were compared with those of matched healthy donors. Whereas all 30 or so donors provided naive and central memory subsets, regulatory and stem cell-like memory subsets were isolated from just 8 patients and about 8 healthy donors.

Summary of the overall study and its limitations: Naive, central memory and regulatory TCRB repertoires appeared to be more similar among patients than among healthy donors. Because the HLA sub-analyses included only small numbers of individuals, any influence of HLA type on TCRB rearrangement was left unresolved. Patients with type 1 diabetes made fewer insertions and deleted more nucleotides at VDJ recombination sites, implying thymic rearrangement abnormalities. In all four CD4+ subsets, TCRB CDR3 length was moderately but significantly shorter in type 1 diabetes patients. PCR might favor shorter templates, but patient and control samples were amplified and corrected together, so any skew would affect both groups equally. Because cDNA rather than genomic DNA was sequenced, highly expressing activated cells could have been over-represented, although no difference in activation and CD3 levels was found between groups.

This clone was observed many times. The antigen it recognizes is unknown. No much larger clone exists at a distance of one base, and base qualities are not known. All of the isolated RNA was reverse transcribed with the High Capacity cDNA Reverse Transcription Kit, so expressed TCRB transcripts were sequenced. Deep immunoSEQ sequencing was applied to naive, central memory and regulatory T cell samples, giving an average of around 4 million total reads per sample. Sorted cells were lysed in RLT buffer and RNA was extracted with DNase-treated RNeasy Micro or Mini kits, depending on cell number. Each cell subset was processed on its own to prevent cross-contamination, while patient and healthy donor samples were processed together. Using the immunoSEQ multiplex PCR, TCRB sequences were amplified from cDNA into 87-bp fragments spanning the CDR3 region. Sequencing of the amplicons was done on the Illumina HiSeq platform. The original methods were these. PCR bias was computationally corrected using synthetic template baselines, reads within Hamming distance 2 were collapsed, and singletons that could not be merged were discarded. Reads were aligned to IMGT to assign V, D and J genes, CDR3 length, and insertions or deletions at six rearrangement sites. Within each subset, clonotype counts were normalized to sorted cell number, and only after that were true diversity and Gini coefficients computed with the tcR R package. The overlap coefficient, calculated on TCRB nucleotide sequences, was used to measure repertoire sharing. Entries here come from immuneACCESS through TCRdb and include only in-frame sequences with V and J called. Some clones fail to appear in such tables; in the studies checked, an unresolved V gene covers under half of the shortfall, and the cause of the remainder is unknown. V, J and clone size derive from that table, while D and trimming were established from the DNA sequence. The sample data list 120,000 to 150,000 clones, and 6.9% of these were observed just once. The ten largest clones capture more than 1.1% of the sample.

A single peripheral blood draw of around 0.11 L on average was collected from each donor into heparinised tubes. Naive, central memory, regulatory and stem cell-like memory CD4+ T cells were sorted on a BD FACSAria II using a panel including CD45RO, CCR7, CD25, CD127, CD95 and CD27. Purity was above 95% for every sorted population. PBMCs were isolated immediately by Lymphoprep density gradient centrifugation and stained directly without culture. So that batch effects would be minimized, each experiment stained and sorted samples in pairs, pairing one healthy donor with one patient. This sequence originates from a woman aged 25 to 39 in good health. The sample was central memory CD4+ T cells from blood.

The CDR3 sequence is CASVPGVWADTQYF. The sequenced DNA is TGTGCCAGCGTTCCGGGAGTTTGGGCAGATACGCAGTATTTT. The sequence links TRBV2 to TRBJ2-3, with TRBD2 as a weak D call on 6 bases. The CDR3 numbers 14 residues from cysteine through phenylalanine. The CDR3 DNA has 42 bases and is translated from base 1. According to the germline V gene, CDR1 reads SNHLY and CDR2 reads FYNNEI. Trimming costs V 8 bases and J 4 bases, and their ends lie 16 bases apart.